One sample yielded the 5 T cell receptor beta chains listed below, sequenced in a study of T cells in Graves' hyperthyroidism and ophthalmopathy. From RNA transcripts, TCR beta CDR3 regions were amplified. TCR CDR3 underwent first-round RT-PCR with the HTBI primer set. TCRdb reanalysed the multiplex PCR reads using MiXCR and keeps one entry per CDR3 protein. Here the sample spans roughly 250,000 distinct CDR3 sequences, roughly 22% being singletons. Sequenced sample: blood. The origin of the receptors is a man between 25 and 39 years old with Graves' ophthalmopathy.

This clonotype was seen a few times. Here the CDR3 DNA reads TGCAGTGCAACGGGGAGTGCAGATACGCAGTATTTT. Protein product: CSATGSADTQYF. The rearrangement joins TRBV20-1 to TRBJ2-3; tentatively, D is TRBD2 (5 bases). There are 12 residues in the CDR3. The germline gives CDR1 DFQATT, CDR2 SNEGSKA (reference sequence). V lost 6 bases to trimming and J lost 4 bases, with 11 bases between them.

The chain recombines TRBV6-1 with TRBJ1-5, with D perhaps matching TRBD1 (6 bases). The V and J ends lost 6 bases and 2 bases respectively, with 14 bases between them. The CDR3 totals 15 residues. CDR1 and CDR2 (germline): MNHNS, SASEGT. In DNA, the CDR3 is TGTGCCAGCAGCAAAGGGGGGTTCGGCAATCAGCCCCAGCATTTT. Translation gives CASSKGGFGNQPQHF.

This clonotype was seen more than once but under ten times. The V and J genes are TRBV18 and TRBJ2-5; D might be TRBD1 (6 bases). Germline V gene lookup returns CDR1 KGHSH and CDR2 LQKENI. The V end lost 0 bases, the J end lost 5 bases, and 13 bases lay between the germline ends. The CDR3 runs to 15 residues. The CDR3 DNA reads TGTGCCAGCTCACCACCCGCACAGGGTCGGGAGACCCAGTACTTC. Encoded protein: CASSPPAQGRETQYF.

This clonotype was seen at least ten times. This chain links TRBV29-1 with TRBJ2-7, with D perhaps TRBD2 (5 bases). The CDR3 totals 11 residues. From germline, CDR1 is SQVTM and CDR2 ANQGSEA. The germline V and J ends were trimmed by 4 bases and 5 bases, with 9 bases remaining between them. CDR3 loop: CSVGLSDEQYF. CDR3 DNA sequence: TGCAGCGTTGGGCTTAGCGACGAGCAGTACTTC.

This clonotype was detected only a few times. The rearrangement joins TRBV7-9 to TRBJ2-2; 9 bases agree with TRBD1. V was clipped by 6 bases and J by 4 bases; unmatched bases: 9. The CDR3 totals 16 residues. Germline V gene lookup returns CDR1 SEHNR and CDR2 FQNEAQ (reference sequence). DNA of the CDR3: TGTGCCAGCAGTTTCGGGACAGGGTTTTTCACCGGGGAGCTGTTTTTT. This codes for CASSFGTGFFTGELFF. Supplemented by reference TRBV7-9 and TRBJ2-2, the full variable domain reads DTGVSQNPRHKITKRGQNVTFRCDPISEHNRLYWYRQTLGQGPEFLTYFQNEAQLEKSRLLSDRFSAERPKGSFSTLEIQRTEQGDSAMYLCASSFGTGFFTGELFFGEGSRLTVL.